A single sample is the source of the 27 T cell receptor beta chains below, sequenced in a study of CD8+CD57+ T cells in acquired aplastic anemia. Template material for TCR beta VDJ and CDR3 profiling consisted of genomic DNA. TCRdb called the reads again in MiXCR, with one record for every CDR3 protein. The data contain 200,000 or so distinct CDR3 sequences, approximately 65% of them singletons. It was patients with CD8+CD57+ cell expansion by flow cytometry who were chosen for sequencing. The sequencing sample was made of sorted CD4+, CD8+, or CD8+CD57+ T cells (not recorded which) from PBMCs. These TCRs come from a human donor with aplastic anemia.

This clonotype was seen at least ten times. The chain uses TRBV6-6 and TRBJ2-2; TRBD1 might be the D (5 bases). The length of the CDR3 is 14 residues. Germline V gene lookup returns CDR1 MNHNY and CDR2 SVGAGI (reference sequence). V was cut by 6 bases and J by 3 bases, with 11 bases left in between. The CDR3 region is CASRDIQDTGELFF. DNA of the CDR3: TGTGCCAGCAGGGACATTCAGGACACCGGGGAGCTGTTTTTT.

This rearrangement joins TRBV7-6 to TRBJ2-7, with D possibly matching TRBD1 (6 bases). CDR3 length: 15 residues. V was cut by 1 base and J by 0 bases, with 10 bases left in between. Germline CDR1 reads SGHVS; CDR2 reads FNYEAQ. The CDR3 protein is CASSLGAGDSYEQYF. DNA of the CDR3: TGTGCCAGCAGCTTAGGGGCAGGGGACTCCTACGAGCAGTACTTC.

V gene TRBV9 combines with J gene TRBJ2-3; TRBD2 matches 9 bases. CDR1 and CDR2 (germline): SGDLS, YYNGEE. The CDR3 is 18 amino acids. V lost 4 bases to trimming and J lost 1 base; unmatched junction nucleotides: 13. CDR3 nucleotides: TGTGCCAGCAGCTTAAGGGGGATTGCTAGCGGGGGCACAGATACGCAGTATTTT. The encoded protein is CASSLRGIASGGTDTQYF.

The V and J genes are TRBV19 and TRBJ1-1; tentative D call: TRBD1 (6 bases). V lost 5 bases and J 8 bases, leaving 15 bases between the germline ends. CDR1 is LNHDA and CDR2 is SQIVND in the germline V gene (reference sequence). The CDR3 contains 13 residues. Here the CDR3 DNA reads TGTGCCAGTAGTCTTCAGAGGGGGGGAGAAGCTTTCTTT. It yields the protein CASSLQRGGEAFF.

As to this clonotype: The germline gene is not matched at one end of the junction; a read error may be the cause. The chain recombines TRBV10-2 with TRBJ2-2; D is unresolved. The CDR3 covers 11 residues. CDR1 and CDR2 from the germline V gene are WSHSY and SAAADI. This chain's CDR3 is CASFGRGELFF. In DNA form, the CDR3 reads TGTGCCTCCTTTGGTCGCGGGGAGCTGTTTTTT.

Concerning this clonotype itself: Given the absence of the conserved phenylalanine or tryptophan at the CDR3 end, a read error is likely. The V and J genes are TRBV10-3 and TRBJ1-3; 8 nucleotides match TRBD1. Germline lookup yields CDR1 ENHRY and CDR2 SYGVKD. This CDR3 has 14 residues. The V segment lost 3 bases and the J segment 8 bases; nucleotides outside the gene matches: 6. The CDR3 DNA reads TGTGCCATCAGTGAAACGACAGGGGTAGACACCATATATTCT. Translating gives CAISETTGVDTIYS.

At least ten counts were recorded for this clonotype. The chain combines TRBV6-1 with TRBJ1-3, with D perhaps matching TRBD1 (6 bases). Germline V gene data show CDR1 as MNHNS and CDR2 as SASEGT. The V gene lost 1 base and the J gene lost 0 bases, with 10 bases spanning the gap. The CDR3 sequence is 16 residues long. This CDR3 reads CASSEEEGGSGNTIYF. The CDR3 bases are TGTGCCAGCAGTGAAGAGGAGGGGGGCTCTGGAAACACCATATATTTT.

CDR3 sequence: CAISDSRDTEEKLFF. CDR3 DNA: TGTGCCATCAGTGATTCGCGGGACACGGAAGAAAAACTGTTTTTT. The chain carries TRBV10-3 and TRBJ1-4; D may be TRBD1 (6 bases). V dropped 3 bases and J dropped 8 bases, with 16 bases sitting between them. Germline loops: CDR1 ENHRY, CDR2 SYGVKD. The CDR3 runs to 15 residues.

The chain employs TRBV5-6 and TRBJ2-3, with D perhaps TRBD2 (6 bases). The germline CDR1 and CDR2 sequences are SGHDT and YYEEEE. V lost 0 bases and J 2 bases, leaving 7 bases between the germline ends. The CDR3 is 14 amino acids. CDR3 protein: CASSLGEATDTQYF. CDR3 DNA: TGTGCCAGCAGCTTGGGGGAGGCCACAGATACGCAGTATTTT. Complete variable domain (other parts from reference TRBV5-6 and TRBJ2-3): DAGVTQSPTHLIKTRGQQVTLRCSPKSGHDTVSWYQQALGQGPQFIFQYYEEEERQRGNFPDRFSGHQFPNYSSELNVNALLLGDSALYLCASSLGEATDTQYFGPGTRLTVL.

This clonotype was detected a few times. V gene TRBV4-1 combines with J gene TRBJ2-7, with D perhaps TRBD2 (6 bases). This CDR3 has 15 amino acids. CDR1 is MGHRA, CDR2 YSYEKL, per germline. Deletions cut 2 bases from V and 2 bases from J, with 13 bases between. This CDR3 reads CASSQRGATTYEQYF. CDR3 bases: TGCGCCAGCAGCCAACGCGGGGCCACGACCTACGAGCAGTACTTC.

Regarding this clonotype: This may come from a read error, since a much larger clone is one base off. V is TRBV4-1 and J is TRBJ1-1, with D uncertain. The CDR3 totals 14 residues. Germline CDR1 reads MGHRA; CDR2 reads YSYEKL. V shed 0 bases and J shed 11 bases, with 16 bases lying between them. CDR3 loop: CASSQDQRAENAFF. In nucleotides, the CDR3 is TGCGCCAGCAGCCAAGACCAGCGGGCAGAGAACGCTTTCTTT.

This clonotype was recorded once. The CDR3 DNA reads as TGTGCCATCAGTGACCCGACTAGCGGGGTCGGTCAGACCCAGTACTTC. Translated: CAISDPTSGVGQTQYF. The chain couples TRBV10-3 to TRBJ2-5; 11 bases are shared with TRBD2. Losses at the gene ends were 3 bases for V and 6 bases for J; bases not matched to a gene: 9. From germline, CDR1 is ENHRY and CDR2 SYGVKD. This CDR3 region has 16 residues.

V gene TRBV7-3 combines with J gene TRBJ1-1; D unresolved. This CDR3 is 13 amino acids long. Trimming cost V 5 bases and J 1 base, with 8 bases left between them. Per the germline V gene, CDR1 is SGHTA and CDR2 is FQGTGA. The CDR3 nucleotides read TGTGCCAGCAGCCGGGGAACGAACACTGAAGCTTTCTTT. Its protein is CASSRGTNTEAFF.

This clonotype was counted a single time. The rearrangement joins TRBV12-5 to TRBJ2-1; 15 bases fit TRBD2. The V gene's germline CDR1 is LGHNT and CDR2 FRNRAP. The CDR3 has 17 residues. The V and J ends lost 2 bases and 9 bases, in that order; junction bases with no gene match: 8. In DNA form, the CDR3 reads TGTGCTAGTGGTTTGCCCCGGACTAGCGGGAGGGCCGCTGAGCAGTTCTTC. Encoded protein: CASGLPRTSGRAAEQFF. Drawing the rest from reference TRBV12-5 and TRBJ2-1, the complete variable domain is DARVTQTPRHKVTEMGQEVTMRCQPILGHNTVFWYRQTMMQGLELLAYFRNRAPLDDSGMPKDRFSAEMPDATLATLKIQPSEPRDSAVYFCASGLPRTSGRAAEQFFGPGTRLTVL.

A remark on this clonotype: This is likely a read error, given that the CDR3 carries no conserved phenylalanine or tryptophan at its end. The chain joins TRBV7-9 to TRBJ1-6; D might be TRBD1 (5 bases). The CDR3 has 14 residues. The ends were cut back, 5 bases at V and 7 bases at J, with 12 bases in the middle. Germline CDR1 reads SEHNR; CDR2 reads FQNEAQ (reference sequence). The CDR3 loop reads CASSPGVANSPLHS. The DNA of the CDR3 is TGTGCCAGCAGCCCGGGGGTAGCGAATTCACCCCTCCACTCT.

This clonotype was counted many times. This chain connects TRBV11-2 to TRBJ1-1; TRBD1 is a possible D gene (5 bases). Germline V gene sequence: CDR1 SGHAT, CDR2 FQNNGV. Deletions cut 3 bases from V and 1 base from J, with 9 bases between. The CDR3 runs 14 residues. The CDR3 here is CASSLGVGNTEAFF. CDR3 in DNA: TGTGCCAGCAGCTTGGGGGTAGGGAACACTGAAGCTTTCTTT.

CDR3 amino acids: CASRIEGENYEQYF. The CDR3 bases are TGCGCCAGCCGGATCGAAGGGGAAAACTACGAGCAGTACTTC. This chain connects TRBV5-1 to TRBJ2-7; a possible D gene is TRBD1 (5 bases). The CDR3 runs 14 residues. The V and J ends lost 7 bases and 3 bases respectively, with 17 bases between them. CDR1 is SGHRS, CDR2 YFSETQ, per germline. Complete variable domain (other parts from reference TRBV5-1 and TRBJ2-7): KAGVTQTPRYLIKTRGQQVTLSCSPISGHRSVSWYQQTPGQGLQFLFEYFSETQRNKGNFPGRFSGRQFSNSRSEMNVSTLELGDSALYLCASRIEGENYEQYFGPGTRLTVT.

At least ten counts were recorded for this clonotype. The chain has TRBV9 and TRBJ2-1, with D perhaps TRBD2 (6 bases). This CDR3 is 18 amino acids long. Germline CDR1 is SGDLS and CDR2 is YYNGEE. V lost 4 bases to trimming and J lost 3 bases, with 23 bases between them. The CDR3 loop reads CASSPTGEAGNYYNEQFF. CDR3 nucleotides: TGTGCCAGCAGCCCCACCGGGGAGGCAGGGAACTACTACAATGAGCAGTTCTTC. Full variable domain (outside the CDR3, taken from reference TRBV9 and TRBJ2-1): DSGVTQTPKHLITATGQRVTLRCSPRSGDLSVYWYQQSLDQGLQFLIQYYNGEERAKGNILERFSAQQFPDLHSELNLSSLELGDSALYFCASSPTGEAGNYYNEQFFGPGTRLTVL.

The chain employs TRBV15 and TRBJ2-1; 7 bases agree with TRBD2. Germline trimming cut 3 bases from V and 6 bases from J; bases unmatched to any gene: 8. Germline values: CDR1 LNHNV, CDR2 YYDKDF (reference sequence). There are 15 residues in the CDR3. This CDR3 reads CATSSLAGVVNEQFF. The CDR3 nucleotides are TGTGCCACCAGCAGCCTTGCGGGGGTGGTCAATGAGCAGTTCTTC.

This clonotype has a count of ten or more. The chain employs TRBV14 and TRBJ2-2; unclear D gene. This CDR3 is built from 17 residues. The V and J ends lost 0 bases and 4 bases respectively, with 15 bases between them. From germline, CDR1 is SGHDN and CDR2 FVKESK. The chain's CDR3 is CASSQDNGVKGTGELFF. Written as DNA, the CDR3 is TGTGCCAGCAGCCAAGATAATGGGGTTAAGGGCACCGGGGAGCTGTTTTTT.

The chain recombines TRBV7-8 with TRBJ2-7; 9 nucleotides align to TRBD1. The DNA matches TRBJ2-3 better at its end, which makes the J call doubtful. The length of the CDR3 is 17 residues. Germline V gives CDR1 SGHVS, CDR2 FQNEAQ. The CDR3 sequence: CASSDGQGYSSTDTQYF. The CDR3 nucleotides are TGTGCCAGCAGTGACGGACAGGGGTACTCTAGCACAGATACGCAGTATTTT.

Here the CDR3 reads CSATSEINVYEQYF. CDR3 nucleotides: TGCAGTGCTACTAGCGAGATAAACGTCTACGAGCAGTACTTC. The V and J genes are TRBV20-1 and TRBJ2-7; TRBD2 might be the D (6 bases). The CDR3 is made up of 14 amino acids. V lost 4 bases, J lost 3 bases, and 16 bases lay in between. In germline, CDR1 is DFQATT, CDR2 SNEGSKA (reference sequence).

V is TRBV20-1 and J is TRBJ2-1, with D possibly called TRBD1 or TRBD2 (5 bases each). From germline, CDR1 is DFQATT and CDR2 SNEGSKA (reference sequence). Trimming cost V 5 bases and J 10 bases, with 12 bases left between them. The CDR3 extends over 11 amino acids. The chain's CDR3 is CSAPWGNEQFF. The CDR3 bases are TGCAGTGCTCCTTGGGGGAACGAGCAGTTCTTC.

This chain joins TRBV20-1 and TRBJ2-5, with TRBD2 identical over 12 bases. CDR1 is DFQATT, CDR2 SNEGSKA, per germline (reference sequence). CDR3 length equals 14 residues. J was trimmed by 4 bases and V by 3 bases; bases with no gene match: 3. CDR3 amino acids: CSARVLAGGETQYF. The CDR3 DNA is TGCAGTGCTAGGGTACTAGCGGGGGGAGAGACCCAGTACTTC.

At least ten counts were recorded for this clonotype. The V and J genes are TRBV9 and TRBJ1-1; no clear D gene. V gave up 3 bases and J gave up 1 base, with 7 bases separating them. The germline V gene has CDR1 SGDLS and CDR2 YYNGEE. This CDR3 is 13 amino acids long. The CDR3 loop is CASSGSGNTEAFF. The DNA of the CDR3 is TGTGCCAGCAGCGGATCAGGGAACACTGAAGCTTTCTTT.

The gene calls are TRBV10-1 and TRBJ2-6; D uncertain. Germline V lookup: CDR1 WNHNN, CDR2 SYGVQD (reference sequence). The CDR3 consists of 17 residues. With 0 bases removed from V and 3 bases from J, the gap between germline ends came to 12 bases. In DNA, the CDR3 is TGCGCCAGCAGTGAGTCGTCCAGTGGTGGTGGGGCCAACGTCCTGACTTTC. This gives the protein CASSESSSGGGANVLTF.

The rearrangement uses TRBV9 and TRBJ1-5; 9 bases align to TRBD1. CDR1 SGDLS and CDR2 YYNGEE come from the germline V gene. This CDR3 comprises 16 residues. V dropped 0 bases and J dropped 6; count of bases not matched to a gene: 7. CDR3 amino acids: CASSVDYRGHGQPQHF. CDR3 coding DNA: TGTGCCAGCAGCGTAGACTACAGGGGGCATGGTCAGCCCCAGCATTTT.